The TCR beta chain under discussion was sequenced for a study of beta chain features in type 1 diabetes. Study-wide background: Patients shared similar age, gender and cell yields with healthy donors. Overall study findings and caveats: Compared with healthy donors, patients appeared to share more similar naive, central memory and regulatory TCRB repertoires.

Comments on this clone: Its antigen is not identified.

Germline CDR1 SNHLY, CDR2 FYNNEI. The germline V and J ends were trimmed by 8 bases and 0 bases, with 9 bases remaining between them. CDR3 length: 13 amino acids. Naive, central memory, regulatory and stem cell-like memory cells within the CD4+ compartment were sorted using CD45RO/CCR7/CD25/CD127/CD95/CD27. All of the isolated RNA was reverse transcribed, so expressed TCRB transcripts were sequenced. This table comes from immunoSEQ multiplex PCR, and its TCRdb copy is limited to in-frame clones, with some not included. The repertoire holds around 15,000 clones, approximately 40% seen once, with 0.45% to 0.65% in the top ten.

The receptor was isolated from a woman between 35 and 50 years old in good health. The chain carries TRBV2 and TRBJ2-3; perhaps TRBD1 as D (5 bases). Sequencing was performed on stem cell memory CD4+ T cells from blood. The CDR3 DNA follows: TGTGCCAGCCGGACACTTAGCACAGATACGCAGTATTTT. It codes for CASRTLSTDTQYF.